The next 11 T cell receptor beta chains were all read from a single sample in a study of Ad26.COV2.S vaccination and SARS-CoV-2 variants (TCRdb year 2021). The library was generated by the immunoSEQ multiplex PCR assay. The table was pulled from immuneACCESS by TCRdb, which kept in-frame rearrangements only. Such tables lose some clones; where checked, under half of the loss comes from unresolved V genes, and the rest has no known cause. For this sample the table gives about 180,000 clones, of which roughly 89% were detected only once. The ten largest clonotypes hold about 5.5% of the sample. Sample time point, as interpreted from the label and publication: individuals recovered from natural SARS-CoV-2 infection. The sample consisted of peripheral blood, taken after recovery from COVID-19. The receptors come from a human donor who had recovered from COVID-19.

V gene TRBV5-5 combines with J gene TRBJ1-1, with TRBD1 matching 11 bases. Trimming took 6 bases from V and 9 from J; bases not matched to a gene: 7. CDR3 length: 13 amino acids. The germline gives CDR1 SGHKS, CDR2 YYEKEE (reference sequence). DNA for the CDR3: TGTGCCAGCACCCAAGGGACAGGGGGAAAAGCTTTCTTT. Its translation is CASTQGTGGKAFF. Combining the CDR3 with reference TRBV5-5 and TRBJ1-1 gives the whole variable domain DAGVTQSPTHLIKTRGQQVTLRCSPISGHKSVSWYQQVLGQGPQFIFQYYEKEERGRGNFPDRFSARQFPNYSSELNVNALLLGDSALYLCASTQGTGGKAFFGQGTRLTVV.

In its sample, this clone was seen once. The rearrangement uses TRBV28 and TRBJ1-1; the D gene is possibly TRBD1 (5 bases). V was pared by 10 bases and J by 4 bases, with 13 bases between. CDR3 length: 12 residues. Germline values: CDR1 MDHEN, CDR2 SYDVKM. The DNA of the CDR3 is TGTGCCATCACAAGGGGTTCCACTGAAGCTTTCTTT. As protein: CAITRGSTEAFF.

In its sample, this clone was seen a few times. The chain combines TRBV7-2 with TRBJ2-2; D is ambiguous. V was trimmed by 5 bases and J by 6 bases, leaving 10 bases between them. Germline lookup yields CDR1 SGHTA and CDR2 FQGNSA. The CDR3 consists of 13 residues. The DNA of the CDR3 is TGTGCCAGCAGCGTCCGAGACTCCGGGGAGCTGTTTTTT. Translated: CASSVRDSGELFF.

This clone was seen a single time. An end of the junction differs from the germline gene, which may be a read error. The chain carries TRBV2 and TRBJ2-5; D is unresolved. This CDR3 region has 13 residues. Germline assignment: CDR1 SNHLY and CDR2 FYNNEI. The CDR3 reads CASIEWATVAQYF. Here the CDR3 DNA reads TGTGCCAGCATTGAATGGGCGACGGTGGCCCAGTACTTC.

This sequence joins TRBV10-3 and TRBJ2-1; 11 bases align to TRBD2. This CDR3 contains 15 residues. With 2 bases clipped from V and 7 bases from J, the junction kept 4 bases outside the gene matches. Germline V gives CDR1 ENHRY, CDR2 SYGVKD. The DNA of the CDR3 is TGTGCCATCAGTGAGATAACTAGCGGGAGTAATGAGCAGTTCTTC. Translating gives CAISEITSGSNEQFF.

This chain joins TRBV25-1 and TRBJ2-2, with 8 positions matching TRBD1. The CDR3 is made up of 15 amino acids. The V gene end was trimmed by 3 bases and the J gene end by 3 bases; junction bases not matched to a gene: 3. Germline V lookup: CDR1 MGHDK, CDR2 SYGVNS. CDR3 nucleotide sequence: TGTGCCAGCAGTGAGCAGGACAGGGACACCGGGGAGCTGTTTTTT. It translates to CASSEQDRDTGELFF.

The CDR3 nucleotides read TGTGCCTGGGCTTTTACACTGGGGACAGGGCAATACGAGCAGTACTTC. Amino acids: CAWAFTLGTGQYEQYF. The V gene is TRBV30, the J gene TRBJ2-7, with 9 bases matching TRBD1. V dropped 5 bases and J dropped 4; count of bases not matched to a gene: 15. Germline-derived CDR1 and CDR2 are GTSNPN and SVGIG (reference sequence). The CDR3 loop spans 16 amino acids.

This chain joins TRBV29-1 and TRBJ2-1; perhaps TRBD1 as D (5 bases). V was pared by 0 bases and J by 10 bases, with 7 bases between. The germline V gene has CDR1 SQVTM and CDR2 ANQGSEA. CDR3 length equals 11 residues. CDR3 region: CSVEDRTEQFF. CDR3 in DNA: TGCAGCGTTGAAGATAGGACAGAGCAGTTCTTC.

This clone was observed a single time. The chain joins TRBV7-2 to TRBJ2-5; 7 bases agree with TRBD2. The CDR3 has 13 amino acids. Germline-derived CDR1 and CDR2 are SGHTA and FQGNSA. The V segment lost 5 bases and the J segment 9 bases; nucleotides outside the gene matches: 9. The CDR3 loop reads CASSNGRAGAQYF. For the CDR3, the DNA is TGTGCCAGCAGCAATGGGAGGGCCGGAGCCCAGTACTTC.

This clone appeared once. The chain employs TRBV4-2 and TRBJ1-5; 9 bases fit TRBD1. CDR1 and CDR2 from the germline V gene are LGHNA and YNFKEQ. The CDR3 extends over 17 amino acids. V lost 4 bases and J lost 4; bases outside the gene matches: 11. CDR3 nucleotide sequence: TGTGCCAGCAGCCCAGGGGGGGGACAGGGAGGGAATCAGCCCCAGCATTTT. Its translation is CASSPGGGQGGNQPQHF.

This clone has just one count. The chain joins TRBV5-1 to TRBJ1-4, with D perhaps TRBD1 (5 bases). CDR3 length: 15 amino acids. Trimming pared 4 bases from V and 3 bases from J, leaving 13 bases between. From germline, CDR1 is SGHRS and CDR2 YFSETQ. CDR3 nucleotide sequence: TGCGCCAGCAGCCCCGCGGGGGTGGCTAATGAAAAACTGTTTTTT. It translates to CASSPAGVANEKLFF.